The 20 T cell receptor beta chains reported below all come from one sample, sequenced in a study of blood T cell repertoires in COVID-19 (dated by TCRdb to about 2020). Library preparation was by the immunoSEQ multiplex PCR assay. Not all clones reach the TCRdb copy of this immuneACCESS table, which keeps in-frame sequences only. Checked studies attribute under half of the gap to unresolved V genes and leave the rest unexplained. Recorded for this sample are around 150,000 clones; roughly 80% of them occurred a single time. Clones ranked in the top ten supply around 3.2% of the sample. The sample taken for sequencing was PBMCs or T cells enriched from blood (not recorded which). The receptors originated from an older woman who had recovered from COVID-19.

This clone was found a few times. CDR3 DNA sequence: TGTGCCAGTAGTATCGATCAGGGCTCCCGTAAGCCCCAGCATTTT. Translated, it gives CASSIDQGSRKPQHF. The chain recombines TRBV19 with TRBJ1-5, with D possibly TRBD1 on 5 matching bases. The CDR3 length is 15 residues. Germline CDR1 LNHDA, CDR2 SQIVND (reference sequence). Trimming took 3 bases from V and 8 from J, leaving 17 bases between them.

The chain has TRBV18 and TRBJ1-2; the D gene is possibly TRBD1 (5 bases). V was cut by 3 bases and J by 8 bases, with 16 bases left in between. The CDR3 runs to 14 residues. From germline, CDR1 is KGHSH and CDR2 LQKENI. CDR3 amino acids: CASSPLSDSSGYTF. Here the CDR3 DNA reads TGTGCCAGCTCACCCTTGAGCGACAGCTCCGGCTACACCTTC.

V gene TRBV27 combines with J gene TRBJ1-6, with 7 bases identical to TRBD1. V lost 3 bases, J lost 6 bases, and 2 bases stayed unmatched. This CDR3 has 14 residues. The germline CDR1 and CDR2 sequences are MNHEY and SMNVEV (reference sequence). The CDR3 DNA sequence: TGTGCCAGCAGTTTGGACAGGAGTAATTCACCCCTCCACTTT. Residues: CASSLDRSNSPLHF.

The chain couples TRBV7-2 to TRBJ2-3; 8 bases match TRBD2. The CDR3 consists of 17 residues. The germline CDR1 and CDR2 sequences are SGHTA and FQGNSA. The ends lost 1 base at V and 6 bases at J; junction bases unmatched: 12. For the CDR3, the DNA is TGTGCCAGCAGCTTAGTCGCGGCTAGCGGGCCGCGGGATACGCAGTATTTT. Protein sequence: CASSLVAASGPRDTQYF.

The genes are TRBV27 and TRBJ2-3; a possible D gene is TRBD2 (5 bases). There are 17 residues in the CDR3. Trimming removed 0 bases at V and 2 bases at J, with 15 bases between. In germline, CDR1 is MNHEY, CDR2 SMNVEV (reference sequence). The CDR3 nucleotides are TGTGCCAGCAGTTTATCGGTTCGGGGAGCACTCACAGATACGCAGTATTTT. It translates to CASSLSVRGALTDTQYF.

The chain recombines TRBV5-1 with TRBJ2-3; D not certain. This CDR3 has 15 amino acids. Germline V gene data show CDR1 as SGHRS and CDR2 as YFSETQ. V lost 0 bases, J lost 1 base, and 9 bases lay in between. The CDR3 is CASSLERVGTDTQYF. In DNA form, the CDR3 reads TGCGCCAGCAGCTTGGAACGGGTAGGCACAGATACGCAGTATTTT. The entire variable domain, with the rest obtained from reference TRBV5-1 and TRBJ2-3, is as follows: KAGVTQTPRYLIKTRGQQVTLSCSPISGHRSVSWYQQTPGQGLQFLFEYFSETQRNKGNFPGRFSGRQFSNSRSEMNVSTLELGDSALYLCASSLERVGTDTQYFGPGTRLTVL.

In this sample, this clone turned up many times. V is TRBV30 and J is TRBJ1-1; tentatively, D is TRBD1 (6 bases). Germline CDR1 reads GTSNPN; CDR2 reads SVGIG (reference sequence). The CDR3 extends over 13 amino acids. V lost 2 bases and J lost 7, with 14 bases in between. The CDR3: CAWSRPPDSEAFF. The CDR3 DNA follows: TGTGCCTGGAGTAGACCTCCGGACAGTGAAGCTTTCTTT.

This chain joins TRBV7-9 and TRBJ1-1; D is perhaps TRBD1 (6 bases). The germline V gene has CDR1 SEHNR and CDR2 FQNEAQ (reference sequence). V gave up 4 bases and J gave up 12 bases, with 18 bases separating them. CDR3 length: 13 residues. CDR3 in amino acids: CASSSSLQGRTFF. CDR3 in DNA: TGTGCCAGCAGCTCCAGTTTACAGGGTAGAACTTTCTTT.

This sequence joins TRBV10-2 and TRBJ2-3; 11 bases are a match to TRBD2. Looked up from germline, CDR1 is WSHSY and CDR2 is SAAADI. V shed 4 bases and J 1 base; nucleotides not matched to a gene: 7. CDR3 length equals 17 residues. The CDR3 is CASSVLAGGLGTDTQYF. The CDR3, as DNA: TGCGCCAGCAGTGTGTTAGCGGGGGGGCTAGGCACAGATACGCAGTATTTT.

Only a few counts were recorded for this clone. The gene calls are TRBV15 and TRBJ2-4, with 12 bases aligning to TRBD2. Unmatched junction bases numbered 15, after V lost 3 bases and J lost 0 bases. Germline lookup yields CDR1 LNHNV and CDR2 YYDKDF (reference sequence). This CDR3 comprises 21 residues. The DNA for the CDR3 is TGTGCCACCAGCAGGGTAACCCCCGGACTAGCGGGGCGACTAGCCAAAAACATTCAGTACTTC. Translated, it gives CATSRVTPGLAGRLAKNIQYF.

The CDR3 DNA follows: TGTGCCAGCAGTAAAGGACTAGCGGGGGGCACAGATACGCAGTATTTT. It codes for CASSKGLAGGTDTQYF. The chain joins TRBV2 to TRBJ2-3, with 13 nucleotides matching TRBD2. V lost 5 bases to trimming and J lost 1 base; unmatched junction nucleotides: 3. The germline CDR1 and CDR2 sequences are SNHLY and FYNNEI. The CDR3 length is 16 residues.

This clone turned up a few times. The chain links TRBV7-9 to TRBJ1-5; D may be TRBD1 (5 bases). Germline V gene data show CDR1 as SEHNR and CDR2 as FQNEAQ (reference sequence). The germline V and J ends were trimmed by 0 bases and 6 bases, with 9 bases remaining between them. This CDR3 has 14 amino acids. CDR3 in amino acids: CASSLAAGGQPQHF. Written as DNA, the CDR3 is TGTGCCAGCAGCTTAGCTGCGGGGGGTCAGCCCCAGCATTTT.

V and J are TRBV12-5 and TRBJ2-7, with a possible D match to TRBD1 (6 bases). This CDR3 region has 17 residues. CDR1 is LGHNT, CDR2 FRNRAP, per germline. Trimming took off 5 bases at V and 5 bases at J, with 25 bases between the two ends. CDR3 amino acids: CASGLILVRDTPHEQYF. The CDR3 DNA sequence: TGTGCTAGTGGTCTCATCTTGGTGAGGGACACCCCCCACGAGCAGTACTTC.

The rearrangement joins TRBV10-3 to TRBJ2-1; 7 bases are shared with TRBD1. CDR1 is ENHRY and CDR2 is SYGVKD in the germline V gene. V lost 3 bases to trimming and J lost 3 bases; unmatched junction nucleotides: 5. This CDR3 has 15 amino acids. DNA for the CDR3: TGTGCCATCAGTGACAGGGGGAAGAACTACAATGAGCAGTTCTTC. Translating gives CAISDRGKNYNEQFF.

The chain uses TRBV27 and TRBJ2-7, with 7 bases fitting TRBD1. This CDR3 has 14 amino acids. CDR1 is MNHEY, CDR2 SMNVEV, per germline (reference sequence). The V and J ends lost 5 bases and 3 bases, in that order; junction bases with no gene match: 7. The CDR3 coding sequence is TGTGCCAGCAGTCCAGGGACAGAGAACTACGAGCAGTACTTC. It translates to CASSPGTENYEQYF.

The rearrangement joins TRBV18 to TRBJ2-5, with 7 bases matching TRBD2. V shed 1 base, J shed 3 bases, and the junction held 5 bases outside the gene matches. The length of the CDR3 is 15 residues. CDR1 is KGHSH, CDR2 LQKENI, per germline. CDR3: CASSPLRGDEETQYF. CDR3 in DNA: TGTGCCAGCTCACCACTCCGGGGGGACGAAGAGACCCAGTACTTC.

The chain uses TRBV5-1 and TRBJ2-7; D uncertain. V lost 0 bases and J lost 2, with 12 bases in between. Per the germline V gene, CDR1 is SGHRS and CDR2 is YFSETQ. The CDR3 covers 15 residues. CDR3: CASSLAGGVTYEQYF. In DNA, the CDR3 is TGCGCCAGCAGCTTGGCCGGTGGAGTTACCTACGAGCAGTACTTC.

The chain carries TRBV29-1 and TRBJ2-1, with 9 bases matching TRBD2. V lost 7 bases and J lost 3; bases outside the gene matches: 4. The length of the CDR3 is 13 residues. CDR1 and CDR2 (germline): SQVTM, ANQGSEA. CDR3 residues: CSALAGSYNEQFF. DNA for the CDR3: TGCAGCGCGCTAGCGGGGAGCTACAATGAGCAGTTCTTC.

The genes are TRBV5-4 and TRBJ2-7, with TRBD2 matching 11 bases. Trimming cost V 9 bases and J 5 bases; bases outside gene matches: 10. This CDR3 has 14 amino acids. Germline V gene lookup returns CDR1 SGHNT and CDR2 YYREEE (reference sequence). The CDR3 sequence: CATDSGGANHEQYF. The CDR3 nucleotides are TGTGCCACTGATAGCGGGGGGGCGAACCACGAGCAGTACTTC.

The chain uses TRBV29-1 and TRBJ2-2; TRBD2 agrees at 8 bases. The V segment lost 7 bases and the J segment 5 bases; nucleotides outside the gene matches: 12. Germline CDR1 reads SQVTM; CDR2 reads ANQGSEA. The length of the CDR3 is 15 residues. The CDR3 nucleotides read TGCAGCGCCGGGCGGGCGGGGGGAGGAACCGGGGAGCTGTTTTTT. Its translation: CSAGRAGGGTGELFF.